This T cell receptor (beta chain) was identified during a study of cytotoxic CD8 clonotypes in ibrutinib-treated CLL (dated by TCRdb to 2020 to 2023). For context, the study as a whole: The cohort was composed of about 10 relapsed/refractory and roughly 14 treatment-naive patients; IGHV unmutated status was identified in under 18 patients. Partial responses were observed in about 24 patients and complete responses in 2; after a median follow-up of around 68 months, remission was maintained in around 14 patients and progression was observed in some twelve. Response samples were obtained after a median of approximately eleven months of treatment, with a range of roughly 6 to 40 months. Samples averaged about 260,000 productive templates and more than 85,000 productive rearrangements. Longitudinal samples were obtainable from about 30% of the roughly 90 participants in the trial. Cryopreserved peripheral blood mononuclear cells were collected before treatment, at response, and at either disease progression or sustained remission. What the study reported, not specific to this receptor: Public clonotypes were rare and either shrank or stayed stable during treatment, and the rise in clonality at ibrutinib response reflected expansion of private clonotypes. Baseline clonality was found to be higher than that of age-matched healthy donors and was strongly correlated with circulating CD8+ T-cell counts. At ibrutinib response clonality went up, during sustained remission it held steady, and at progression it dropped back toward baseline. Sampling times were not matched between sustained-remission and progressing patients, and lymph node repertoires were not studied.

For TCR beta library preparation, about 2 micrograms of genomic DNA was extracted from cryopreserved PBMCs. High-throughput TCR beta sequencing was performed on longitudinal blood samples from CLL patients receiving ibrutinib monotherapy. The patients took part in an open-label, single-center phase 2 trial of ibrutinib monotherapy. This clone occurred once. No antigen is known for it. Base qualities were left out, and no much larger clone turns up one base away. Looking up the germline V gene (reference sequence) yields CDR1 WNHNN and CDR2 SYGVQD. Its CDR3 holds 16 amino acids, cysteine through phenylalanine. CDR3 DNA is the only sequence kept; it has 48 bases, read in frame from the first base. V has 0 bases trimmed and J has 8 bases trimmed; junction bases matching no gene number 7. Each clonotype received, on average, around 10x coverage in deep resolution sequencing performed on a MiSeq, where the target depth lay between 1 in 1 million and 1 in 200,000 T cells. TCR beta libraries were generated with the immunoSEQ hsTCRB Kit. In the source study's methods: The data were analyzed with ImmunoSEQ Analyzer and ImmunoSEQ Data Assistant, and V, D and J gene assignments followed IMGT definitions. Clonality, which ranges from 0 to 1, was calculated by subtracting the normalized Shannon entropy of productive rearrangement frequencies from one. Public clonotype analysis was restricted to overrepresented clonotypes comprising at least 0.05% of each patient's repertoire. About twelve age-matched healthy donor repertoires from immuneACCESS were used as controls for clonality. Not all clones reach the TCRdb copy of this immuneACCESS table, which keeps in-frame sequences only. Checked studies attribute under half of the gap to unresolved V genes and leave the rest unexplained. Clonal size and the V and J genes are those of that table, whereas D and trimming came from the DNA. This sample is represented by 25,000 to 35,000 clones; approximately 62% of them were singletons. Around 13% of the sample rests with the top ten.

The clonotype was recovered from a human donor with chronic lymphocytic leukemia. This material consisted of PBMCs, taken before ibrutinib treatment. The sequence is built from TRBV10-1 and TRBJ2-1, and 10 junctional nucleotides match TRBD2. The DNA sequence reads TGCGCCAGCAGTGAGTCCGCTAGCGGGGGACTCTATGAGCAGTTCTTC. This translates into CASSESASGGLYEQFF.